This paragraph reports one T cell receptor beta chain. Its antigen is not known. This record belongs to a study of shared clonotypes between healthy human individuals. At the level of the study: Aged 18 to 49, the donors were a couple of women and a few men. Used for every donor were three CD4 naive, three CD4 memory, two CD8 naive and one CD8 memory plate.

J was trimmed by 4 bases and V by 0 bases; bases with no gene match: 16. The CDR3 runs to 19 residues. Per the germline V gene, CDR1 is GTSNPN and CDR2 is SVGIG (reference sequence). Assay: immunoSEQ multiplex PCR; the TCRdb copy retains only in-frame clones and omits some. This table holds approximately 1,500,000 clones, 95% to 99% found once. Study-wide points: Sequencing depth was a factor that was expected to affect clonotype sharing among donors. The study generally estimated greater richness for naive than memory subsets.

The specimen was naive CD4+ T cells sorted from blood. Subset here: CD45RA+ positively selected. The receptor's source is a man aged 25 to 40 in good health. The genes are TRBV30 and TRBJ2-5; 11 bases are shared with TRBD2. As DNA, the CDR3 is TGTGCCTGGAGTGTAGGGTCCCGGGCACTAGCGGGAGAAGGAGAGACCCAGTACTTC. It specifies CAWSVGSRALAGEGETQYF.